These T cell receptor beta chains were read from a single sample in a study of cytomegalovirus exposure and HLA in healthy donors. The table came from immunoSEQ multiplex PCR; TCRdb's copy has only in-frame clones and leaves some out. The sample includes 180,000 or so clones, around 80% of them seen just once. The sequenced material came from PBMCs. Source of these receptors: a girl aged 5-17 years in good health and CMV-seropositive. Both conserved end residues are part of each CDR3. A D gene is named only where the DNA matches it firmly. Rows may omit the clone size; those that give it use once, few, many or a size class.

v_gene,abundance,d_gene,j_gene,CDR3aa,CDR3nt
TRBV2,NA,NA,TRBJ1-1,CASSEIISGTEAFF,TGTGCCAGCAGTGAAATTATTAGCGGCACTGAAGCTTTCTTT
TRBV6-5,NA,TRBD1,TRBJ2-3,CASKTQGQGTDTQYF,TGTGCCAGCAAAACTCAGGGACAGGGGACAGATACGCAGTATTTT
TRBV19,NA,NA,TRBJ1-5,CASRASNQPQHF,TGTGCCAGTAGGGCTAGCAATCAGCCCCAGCATTTT
TRBV30,NA,TRBD2,TRBJ2-7,CAWSRWTSGLYEQYF,TGTGCCTGGAGCCGATGGACTAGCGGGTTATACGAGCAGTACTTC
TRBV7-9,NA,NA,TRBJ1-2,CASSFGLDSRDDYGYTF,TGTGCCAGCAGCTTCGGGTTGGATTCCCGAGACGACTATGGCTACACCTTC
TRBV5-1,NA,NA,TRBJ1-5,CASSLTGIHQPQHF,TGCGCCAGCAGCTTGACAGGTATCCATCAGCCCCAGCATTTT
TRBV15,NA,TRBD1,TRBJ1-2,CATSGGQGGHYGYTF,TGTGCCACCAGCGGCGGACAGGGAGGCCACTATGGCTACACCTTC
TRBV7-9,NA,NA,TRBJ1-3,CASSANSGNTIYF,TGTGCCAGCAGCGCGAATTCTGGAAACACCATATATTTT
TRBV29-1,once,NA,TRBJ2-3,CSVCKNQAVIDTQYF,TGCAGCGTTTGCAAGAACCAAGCCGTAATAGATACGCAGTATTTT
TRBV11-2,NA,NA,TRBJ1-4,CASSSPQGRHEKLFF,TGTGCCAGCAGCTCCCCACAGGGTAGACATGAAAAACTGTTTTTT
TRBV6-5,few,NA,TRBJ1-1,CASRTRPNTEAFF,TGTGCCAGCAGGACCAGGCCGAACACTGAAGCTTTCTTT
TRBV20-1,few,TRBD2,TRBJ2-3,CSARLADTQYF,TGCAGTGCTCGACTAGCGGATACGCAGTATTTT
TRBV5-8,few,TRBD2,TRBJ2-1,CASSLSSGNGNEQFF,TGTGCCAGCAGCCTCTCTAGCGGGAACGGCAATGAGCAGTTCTTC
TRBV27,NA,NA,TRBJ2-7,CASSRRGDEQYF,TGTGCCAGCAGTAGGAGGGGCGATGAGCAGTACTTC
TRBV5-6,NA,NA,TRBJ1-2,CASSFPGPYGYTF,TGTGCCAGCAGCTTTCCAGGGCCCTATGGCTACACCTTC
TRBV5-6,NA,TRBD1,TRBJ1-4,CASSGGQGTNEKLFF,TGTGCCAGCAGTGGCGGACAGGGAACTAATGAAAAACTGTTTTTT
TRBV4-1,NA,NA,TRBJ2-7,CASSQSDREPYEQYF,TGCGCCAGCAGCCAAAGCGACAGAGAGCCCTACGAGCAGTACTTC
TRBV4-2,few,TRBD2,TRBJ2-2,CASSQGTSGSTGELFF,TGTGCCAGCAGCCAAGGGACTAGCGGGAGCACCGGGGAGCTGTTTTTT
TRBV6-6,once,TRBD2,TRBJ2-1,CASSYSTSGSYEQFF,TGTGCCAGCAGTTACTCTACTAGCGGGAGCTATGAGCAGTTCTTC
TRBV4-3,NA,NA,TRBJ2-5,CASSRRWSGSETQYF,TGCGCCAGCAGCCGGCGGTGGAGTGGCTCGGAGACCCAGTACTTC
TRBV4-2,NA,TRBD1,TRBJ2-2,CASSQGQGGTGELFF,TGTGCCAGCAGCCAGGGACAGGGGGGGACGGGGGAGCTGTTTTTT
TRBV7-9,once,NA,TRBJ1-1,CASSLAATMNTEAFF,TGTGCCAGCAGCTTAGCGGCCACCATGAACACTGAAGCTTTCTTT
TRBV5-4,NA,TRBD1,TRBJ2-5,CASSLDGDRVEKTQYF,TGTGCCAGCAGCTTGGACGGGGACAGGGTGGAGAAGACCCAGTACTTC
TRBV6-5,NA,TRBD1,TRBJ1-2,CASREGADYGYTF,TGTGCCAGCAGGGAGGGGGCCGACTATGGCTACACCTTC
TRBV6-5,NA,NA,TRBJ2-5,CASRPGLNQETQYF,TGTGCCAGCAGACCAGGACTCAACCAAGAGACCCAGTACTTC
TRBV4-2,once,TRBD1,TRBJ1-2,CASSHRPFIPDRVRESNYGYTF,TGTGCCAGCAGCCACCGACCTTTCATTCCGGACAGGGTCCGGGAATCTAACTATGGCTACACCTTC
TRBV30,NA,TRBD2,TRBJ2-3,CAWGYRVAGSDTQYF,TGTGCCTGGGGCTACCGGGTAGCGGGATCAGATACGCAGTATTTT
TRBV6-5,NA,NA,TRBJ1-2,CASRSPGVNYGYTF,TGTGCCAGCAGGTCCCCAGGGGTTAACTATGGCTACACCTTC
TRBV5-1,once,NA,TRBJ2-2,CASSIGFTGELFF,TGCGCCAGCAGTATCGGGTTCACCGGGGAGCTGTTTTTT
TRBV6-6,NA,TRBD1,TRBJ2-7,CASSYPLRQGNYEQYF,TGTGCCAGCAGTTACCCCTTAAGACAGGGGAACTACGAGCAGTACTTC
TRBV4-1,NA,TRBD2,TRBJ2-2,CASSQLLAGVTGELFF,TGCGCCAGCAGCCAATTACTAGCGGGAGTCACCGGGGAGCTGTTTTTT
TRBV11-2,NA,NA,TRBJ2-7,CASSFVSSYEQYF,TGTGCCAGCAGCTTTGTTAGCTCCTACGAGCAGTACTTC
TRBV19,NA,TRBD1,TRBJ1-1,CASSIEDRRAEAFF,TGTGCCAGTAGTATAGAGGACAGGAGGGCAGAAGCTTTCTTT
TRBV10-1,once,TRBD1,TRBJ2-2,CARGQGSTGELFF,TGCGCCAGGGGACAGGGGTCCACCGGGGAGCTGTTTTTT
TRBV15,NA,NA,TRBJ2-5,CATTQQGSQETQYF,TGTGCCACCACCCAACAGGGAAGCCAAGAGACCCAGTACTTC
TRBV5-5,NA,NA,TRBJ2-3,CASSLGRASTDTQYF,TGTGCCAGCAGCTTGGGGCGGGCAAGCACAGATACGCAGTATTTT
TRBV2,NA,NA,TRBJ1-3,CASRADSYSGNTIYF,TGTGCCAGCAGGGCGGACAGCTACTCTGGAAACACCATATATTTT
TRBV9,NA,TRBD1,TRBJ2-3,CASKRTGGEDTQYF,TGTGCCAGCAAACGGACAGGGGGCGAAGATACGCAGTATTTT
TRBV7-8,NA,NA,TRBJ2-7,CASSLTRATEQYF,TGTGCCAGCAGCTTAACCAGGGCTACCGAGCAGTACTTC
TRBV6-4,NA,NA,TRBJ1-5,CASSDQGGQPQHF,TGTGCCAGCAGTGACCAGGGTGGTCAGCCCCAGCATTTT
TRBV9,once,NA,TRBJ2-6,CASSVAYQGSSGANVLTF,TGTGCCAGCAGCGTAGCTTATCAGGGATCCTCTGGGGCCAACGTCCTGACTTTC
TRBV6-5,NA,NA,TRBJ1-3,CASSSGGSGNTIYF,TGTGCCAGCAGTTCAGGAGGCTCTGGAAACACCATATATTTT
TRBV20-1,NA,NA,TRBJ2-1,CSAREGGEQFF,TGCAGTGCTAGAGAAGGGGGTGAGCAGTTCTTC
TRBV5-6,NA,TRBD1,TRBJ1-2,CASSSPGQTPNYGYTF,TGTGCCAGCAGCTCACCGGGACAGACACCTAACTATGGCTACACCTTC
TRBV10-1,NA,NA,TRBJ1-2,CASSEYQAYGYTF,TGCGCCAGCAGTGAGTACCAGGCCTATGGCTACACCTTC
TRBV29-1,once,TRBD2,TRBJ2-2,CSVSSGSRELFF,TGCAGCGTTTCTAGCGGGAGCCGGGAGCTGTTTTTT
TRBV28,NA,NA,TRBJ1-2,CASSPSWGNYGYTF,TGTGCCAGCAGCCCTTCATGGGGCAACTATGGCTACACCTTC
TRBV2,NA,TRBD1,TRBJ2-5,CASSLQGAGETQYF,TGTGCCAGCAGCCTACAGGGGGCAGGGGAGACCCAGTACTTC
TRBV2,few,TRBD1,TRBJ2-4,CASRDYGTGLYIQYF,TGTGCCAGCAGAGATTATGGGACAGGGTTGTACATTCAGTACTTC
TRBV7-9,NA,NA,TRBJ1-2,CASSLYGAGYTF,TGTGCCAGCAGCTTGTATGGGGCTGGCTACACCTTC
TRBV19,few,TRBD1,TRBJ1-1,CASIHRGRAFF,TGTGCCAGTATCCACAGGGGGCGGGCTTTCTTT
TRBV5-1,NA,NA,TRBJ1-3,CASSSRGLYGNTIYF,TGCGCCAGCAGCTCCAGGGGTTTGTACGGAAACACCATATATTTT
TRBV7-2,NA,NA,TRBJ1-3,CASSLRTSGNTIYF,TGTGCCAGCAGCCTAAGGACTTCTGGAAACACCATATATTTT
TRBV18,NA,NA,TRBJ2-2,CASSPYFGTGELFF,TGTGCCAGCTCACCATACTTCGGCACCGGGGAGCTGTTTTTT